This TCR beta chain stems from a study of T cells expressing NK-cell markers. Whole-study context: Repertoire data for TCR beta were derived from sorted T cells (CD3+CD56+NKG2C+, CD3+CD56+NKG2C- and CD3+CD56-NKG2C+). Study-level results: Expanded NKG2C+ T cell clones had unclear HCMV specificity. CD8+ T cells in 5 or 6 donors included dominant NKG2C+ clonotypes at roughly 1.0-8%.

What made the TCR beta cDNA was 5'RACE template switching with UMIs. TCRdb re-called the 5' RACE reads; one entry per CDR3 protein, DNA not given. Its clone listing holds approximately 380,000 distinct CDR3 sequences. This CDR3 has 15 amino acids. Details on this clonotype: Its antigen is still unknown.

Sequences were obtained from blood T cells: a sorted CD56 or NKG2C T cell subset, CD4+ or CD8+ T cells, or bulk PBMC T cells (not recorded which). The TCR comes from a man aged 18-70 years in good health. The rearrangement uses TRBV12-3 or TRBV12-4 and TRBJ2-1; TCRdb proposes TRBD1, but this gene call is untestable without DNA. The CDR3 region is CASSRAGGASREQFF.